A selection of T cell receptor beta chains follows, all from one sample in a study of OX40 agonist ivuxolimab in advanced cancers. TCRdb's copy holds only in-frame clones and misses some; the assay was immunoSEQ multiplex PCR. The sample has approximately 47,000 clones; 85% to 90% are singletons. Sequencing used CD4+ or CD8+ T cells sorted from blood, obtained in a trial of the OX40 agonist ivuxolimab. The receptor set was obtained from an adult with an advanced solid tumor such as melanoma, head and neck, liver or kidney cancer. Each CDR3 is given with its conserved first and last residue. The D gene is left open where the match is weak. Expanded clones are given a class, and other clones once, few, many or no size at all.

TRBJ2-2 | TRBV5-8 | . | TRBD2 | CASSTGTSLNTGELFF | TGTGCCAGCAGCACCGGGACTAGCTTGAACACCGGGGAGCTGTTTTTT
TRBJ2-3 | TRBV28 | . | TRBD2 | CASKAGGPDTQYF | TGTGCCAGCAAAGCGGGAGGGCCAGATACGCAGTATTTT
TRBJ2-7 | TRBV7-2 | . | . | CASSLQRGQTVSYEQYF | TGTGCCAGCAGCTTACAAAGAGGGCAGACCGTCTCCTACGAGCAGTACTTC
TRBJ2-7 | TRBV30 | . | . | CAWSQVGGLYEQYF | TGTGCCTGGAGTCAAGTGGGGGGCCTCTACGAGCAGTACTTC
TRBJ2-7 | TRBV19 | . | TRBD2 | CASSITSGSTSYEQYF | TGTGCCAGTAGTATTACTAGCGGGAGTACCTCCTACGAGCAGTACTTC
TRBJ2-3 | TRBV5-8 | few | TRBD2 | CASIRLAGGPDTQYF | TGTGCCAGCATCAGACTAGCGGGAGGACCAGATACGCAGTATTTT
TRBJ2-7 | TRBV6-5 | . | . | CASSYYVQGSYEQYF | TGTGCCAGCAGTTACTATGTTCAAGGGTCCTACGAGCAGTACTTC
TRBJ1-2 | TRBV7-3 | . | TRBD1 | CASAFARGGAVYGYTF | TGTGCCAGCGCCTTCGCTCGAGGGGGCGCGGTGTATGGCTACACCTTC
TRBJ2-1 | TRBV19 | . | TRBD1 | CASSFSRDRGTNEQFF | TGTGCCAGTAGTTTTTCCCGGGACAGGGGGACCAATGAGCAGTTCTTC
TRBJ1-4 | TRBV7-2 | . | . | CASSLVGSRNEKLFF | TGTGCCAGCAGCTTAGTTGGGAGTAGAAATGAAAAACTGTTTTTT
TRBJ2-5 | TRBV27 | . | TRBD2 | CASRRGGTSGKEQYF | TGTGCCAGCAGGCGGGGAGGGACTAGCGGGAAAGAGCAGTACTTC
TRBJ1-1 | TRBV5-1 | few | . | CASSAGRFIGDTEAFF | TGCGCCAGCAGCGCGGGTCGCTTCATTGGTGACACTGAAGCTTTCTTT
TRBJ1-6 | TRBV7-2 | . | . | CASSPGNPLPNSPLHF | TGTGCCAGCAGCCCCGGGAACCCACTCCCGAATTCACCCCTCCACTTT
TRBJ2-3 | TRBV11-2 | . | TRBD1 | CASSPWDRGSTDTQYF | TGTGCCAGCAGCCCCTGGGACAGGGGGTCCACAGATACGCAGTATTTT
TRBJ1-1 | TRBV20-1 | . | . | CSAGGGTEAFF | TGCAGTGCTGGGGGGGGCACTGAAGCTTTCTTT
TRBJ2-6 | TRBV5-1 | . | . | CASSTDRHSGANVLTF | TGCGCCAGCAGCACAGACAGGCACTCTGGGGCCAACGTCCTGACTTTC
TRBJ1-6 | TRBV9 | . | . | CASSSYRASPLHF | TGTGCCAGCAGCTCATACAGGGCTTCACCCCTCCACTTT
TRBJ2-5 | TRBV28 | . | . | CASGIGEAETQYF | TGTGCCAGCGGTATCGGGGAGGCGGAGACCCAGTACTTC
TRBJ2-3 | TRBV7-2 | . | TRBD2 | CASSLDRLAGSTDTQYF | TGTGCCAGCAGCTTAGATCGACTAGCGGGGTCCACAGATACGCAGTATTTT
TRBJ2-7 | TRBV7-9 | once | . | CASSDSYEQYF | TGTGCCAGCAGCGACTCCTACGAGCAGTACTTC
TRBJ2-2 | TRBV6-5 | . | . | CASFTANTGELFF | TGTGCCAGCTTTACCGCGAACACCGGGGAGCTGTTTTTT
TRBJ1-2 | TRBV5-6 | once | . | CASSLFSLVGGYTF | TGTGCCAGCAGCTTGTTTTCGCTGGTTGGTGGCTACACCTTC
TRBJ2-1 | TRBV7-6 | . | . | CASSLVGGLSYNEQFF | TGTGCCAGCAGCTTAGTTGGAGGGCTGTCCTACAATGAGCAGTTCTTC
TRBJ1-2 | TRBV19 | . | . | CASSPTRREGYTF | TGTGCCAGTAGTCCAACACGTAGAGAGGGCTACACCTTC
TRBJ1-1 | TRBV12-5 | once | . | CASGLPHTRREGTEAFF | TGTGCTAGTGGTTTGCCCCATACCCGCAGGGAGGGCACTGAAGCTTTCTTT
TRBJ2-7 | TRBV9 | . | . | CASSASPIRKAYEQYF | TGTGCCAGCAGCGCCTCCCCCATAAGGAAGGCTTACGAGCAGTACTTC
TRBJ2-7 | TRBV27 | . | TRBD1 | CASSHRGYEQYF | TGTGCCAGCAGCCACAGGGGCTACGAGCAGTACTTC
TRBJ1-1 | TRBV18 | . | . | CASSPGTGNTEAFF | TGTGCCAGCTCACCAGGTACAGGGAACACTGAAGCTTTCTTT
TRBJ2-6 | TRBV7-7 | . | . | CASRSSGANVLTF | TGTGCTAGCAGGAGCTCTGGGGCCAACGTCCTGACTTTC
TRBJ2-3 | TRBV9 | . | . | CASSVEDTQYF | TGTGCCAGCAGCGTAGAAGATACGCAGTATTTT
TRBJ1-2 | TRBV19 | once | TRBD1 | CASQGQENYGYTF | TGTGCCAGCCAGGGACAGGAGAACTATGGCTACACCTTC
TRBJ1-2 | TRBV11-2 | few | . | CASSPRQLYGYTF | TGTGCCAGCAGCCCCCGCCAGCTCTATGGCTACACCTTC
TRBJ1-2 | TRBV28 | . | . | CASSPSRLPYGYTF | TGTGCCAGCAGTCCCTCGAGGCTCCCCTATGGCTACACCTTC
TRBJ1-5 | TRBV7-3 | . | . | CASSLFQPQHF | TGTGCCAGCAGCTTATTTCAGCCCCAGCATTTT
TRBJ1-2 | TRBV13 | . | TRBD1 | CASSPGQPGAGYTF | TGTGCCAGCAGCCCGGGACAGCCGGGGGCTGGCTACACCTTC
TRBJ1-2 | TRBV28 | . | . | CASRPSLDRYGYTF | TGTGCCAGCAGACCGTCCCTCGACCGCTATGGCTACACCTTC
TRBJ2-1 | TRBV7-8 | . | . | CASSPREGSYNEQFF | TGTGCCAGCAGCCCACGCGAGGGCTCCTACAATGAGCAGTTCTTC